This TCR beta chain was captured in a study of early T cells in non-severe SARS-CoV-2 infection. Study as a whole: It was bulk RNA from unsorted whole blood that was sequenced, and the chains were unpaired. Findings and caveats of the study: In VDJdb matching, anti-spike CD8 responses were favored while private and CD4 specificities went missing.

The germline V gene has CDR1 SQVTM and CDR2 ANQGSEA. Between the trimmed V and J ends, which lost 6 bases and 7 bases, there was a span of 10 bases. CDR3 length equals 11 residues. Attachment of unique molecular identifiers to individual cDNA molecules was performed. A single record per CDR3 protein comes from TCRdb applying MiXCR to the 5' RACE reads. The data hold about 33,000 distinct CDR3 sequences, with around 4.6% observed a single time. This clonotype was seen repeatedly, ten times or more. Its specificity is not known. This TCR derives from an adult who was a healthcare worker with PCR-confirmed SARS-CoV-2 infection or an uninfected control (not recorded which). The sample was whole blood. The chain combines TRBV29-1 with TRBJ2-1, with D uncertain. The CDR3 coding sequence is TGCAGCGTGGTAACCAATAATGAGCAGTTCTTC. This codes for CSVVTNNEQFF.